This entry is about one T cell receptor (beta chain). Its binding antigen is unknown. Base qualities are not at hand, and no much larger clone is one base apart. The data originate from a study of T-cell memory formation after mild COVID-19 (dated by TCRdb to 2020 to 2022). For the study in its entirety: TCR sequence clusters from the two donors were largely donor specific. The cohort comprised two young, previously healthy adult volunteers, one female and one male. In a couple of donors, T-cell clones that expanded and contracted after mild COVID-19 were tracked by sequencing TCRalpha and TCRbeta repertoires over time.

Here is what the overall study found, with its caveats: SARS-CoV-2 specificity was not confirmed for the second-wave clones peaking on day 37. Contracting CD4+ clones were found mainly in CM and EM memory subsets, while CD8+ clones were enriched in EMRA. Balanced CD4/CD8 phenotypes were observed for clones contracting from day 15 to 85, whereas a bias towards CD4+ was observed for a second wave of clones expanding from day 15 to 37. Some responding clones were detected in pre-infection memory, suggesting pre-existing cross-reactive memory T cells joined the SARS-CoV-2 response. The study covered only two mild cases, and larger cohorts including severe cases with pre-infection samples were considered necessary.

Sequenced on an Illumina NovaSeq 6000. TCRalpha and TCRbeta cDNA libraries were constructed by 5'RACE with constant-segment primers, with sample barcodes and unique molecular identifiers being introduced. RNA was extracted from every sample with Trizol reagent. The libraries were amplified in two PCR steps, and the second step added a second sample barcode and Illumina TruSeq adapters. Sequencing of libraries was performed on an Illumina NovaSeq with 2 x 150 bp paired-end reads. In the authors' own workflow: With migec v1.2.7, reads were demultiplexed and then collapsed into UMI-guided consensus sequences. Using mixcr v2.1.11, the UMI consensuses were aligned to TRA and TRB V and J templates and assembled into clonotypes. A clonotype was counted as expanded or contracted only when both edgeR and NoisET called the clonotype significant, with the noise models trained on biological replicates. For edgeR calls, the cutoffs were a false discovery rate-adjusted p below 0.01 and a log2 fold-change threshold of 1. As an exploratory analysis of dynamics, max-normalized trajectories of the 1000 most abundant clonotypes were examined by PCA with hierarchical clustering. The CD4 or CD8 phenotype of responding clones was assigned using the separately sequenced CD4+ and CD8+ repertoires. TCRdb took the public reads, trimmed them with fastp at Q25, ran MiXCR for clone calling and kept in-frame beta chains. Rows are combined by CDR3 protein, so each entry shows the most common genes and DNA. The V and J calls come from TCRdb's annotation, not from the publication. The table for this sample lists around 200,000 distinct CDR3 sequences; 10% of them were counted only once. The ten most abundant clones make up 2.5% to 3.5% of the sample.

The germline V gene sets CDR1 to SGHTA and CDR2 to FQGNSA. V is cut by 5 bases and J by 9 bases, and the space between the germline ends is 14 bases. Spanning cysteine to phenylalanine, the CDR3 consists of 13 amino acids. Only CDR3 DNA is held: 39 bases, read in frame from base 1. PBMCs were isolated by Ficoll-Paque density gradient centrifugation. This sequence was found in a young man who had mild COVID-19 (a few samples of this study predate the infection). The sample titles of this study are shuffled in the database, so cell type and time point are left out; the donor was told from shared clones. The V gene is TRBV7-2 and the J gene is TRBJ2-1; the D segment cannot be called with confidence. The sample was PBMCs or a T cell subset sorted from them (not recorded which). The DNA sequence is TGTGCCAGCAGCGGCCACTCAAATCGTGAGCAGTTCTTC. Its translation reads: CASSGHSNREQFF. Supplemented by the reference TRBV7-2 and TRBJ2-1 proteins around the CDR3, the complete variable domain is GAGVSQSPSNKVTEKGKDVELRCDPISGHTALYWYRQSLGQGLEFLIYFQGNSAPDKSGLPSDRFSAERTGGSVSTLTIQRTQQEDSAVYLCASSGHSNREQFFGPGTRLTVL.